This T cell receptor (beta chain) was sequenced during a study of T cell responses to AZD1222 COVID-19 vaccine. Study in general: Second doses were pooled across both intervals (about 4 or about 12 weeks). Whole-study results and caveats: As reported, nearly half of all spike-specific TCRs target variant regions that are unmutated.

This table comes from immunoSEQ multiplex PCR, and its TCRdb copy is limited to in-frame clones, with some not included. The table shows some 100,000 clones, with about 88% occurring only once. Germline assignment: CDR1 LGHNA and CDR2 YNFKEQ. This CDR3 region has 15 residues. Trimming stripped 1 base from V and 1 base from J, with 11 bases between. In the case of this clone: Its antigen is still unknown.

V usage is TRBV4-2 and J usage is TRBJ2-7; D is perhaps TRBD2 (7 bases). The sequencing used peripheral blood, collected on day 0 of AZD1222 vaccination. The TCR comes from an adult in good health. The CDR3 protein is CASSQVAGASYEQYF. CDR3 coding DNA: TGTGCCAGCAGCCAAGTGGCGGGGGCATCCTACGAGCAGTACTTC.